This T cell receptor (beta chain) was recovered during a study of cytomegalovirus exposure and HLA in healthy donors. As concerns this clone: What it binds is not known.

Vbeta (60) and Jbeta (13) primers were used in the PCR. This table comes from immunoSEQ multiplex PCR, and its TCRdb copy is limited to in-frame clones, with some not included. Counted here are 100,000 to 150,000 clones, 75% to 90% occurring once; the ten biggest clones make up approximately 9%. General study results and limits: Some segments of the V type, notably TRBV6-2 and TRBV6-3, were excluded as indistinguishable.

The CDR3 totals 14 residues. Trimming left V 1 base short and J 4 bases short, with 8 bases between. The germline gives CDR1 LNHDA, CDR2 SQIVND (reference sequence). Material for sequencing was PBMCs. The chain employs TRBV19 and TRBJ1-5; D not certain. The sequence derives from a man in his thirties or forties in good health and CMV-seropositive. CDR3 sequence: CASSIARFNQPQHF. The CDR3 DNA follows: TGTGCCAGTAGTATAGCACGGTTTAATCAGCCCCAGCATTTT.